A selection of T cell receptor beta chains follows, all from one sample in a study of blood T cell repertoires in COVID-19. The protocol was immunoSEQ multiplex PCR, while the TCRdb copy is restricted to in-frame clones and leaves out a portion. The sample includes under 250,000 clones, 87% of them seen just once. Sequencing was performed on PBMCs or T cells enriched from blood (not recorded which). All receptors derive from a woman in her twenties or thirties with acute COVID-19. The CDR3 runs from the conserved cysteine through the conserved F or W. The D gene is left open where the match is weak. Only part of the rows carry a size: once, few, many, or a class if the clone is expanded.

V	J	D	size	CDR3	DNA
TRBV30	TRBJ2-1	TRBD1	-	CASQQGGNEQFF	TGTGCCTCCCAACAGGGGGGTAATGAGCAGTTCTTC
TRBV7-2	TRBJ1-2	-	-	CASSLFQTVWSGYTF	TGTGCCAGCAGCTTATTTCAAACGGTTTGGAGTGGCTACACCTTC
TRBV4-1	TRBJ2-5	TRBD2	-	CASGRLAGAKQETQYF	TGCGCCAGCGGGCGGCTAGCGGGGGCGAAACAAGAGACCCAGTACTTC
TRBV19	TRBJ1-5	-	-	CASSRGGSNQPQHF	TGTGCCAGTAGCCGGGGGGGTAGCAATCAGCCCCAGCATTTT
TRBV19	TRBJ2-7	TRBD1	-	CASSIGGTGIYEQYF	TGTGCCAGTAGTATAGGCGGGACAGGGATTTACGAGCAGTACTTC
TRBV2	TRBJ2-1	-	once	CASTTDRFEYNEQFF	TGTGCCAGCACTACCGACAGGTTTGAATACAATGAGCAGTTCTTC
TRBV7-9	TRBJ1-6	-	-	CASSLDSGRSPLHF	TGTGCCAGCAGCTTAGATTCCGGGAGATCACCCCTCCACTTT
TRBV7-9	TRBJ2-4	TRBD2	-	CASSLTSGGRTKNIQYF	TGTGCCAGCAGCCTGACTAGCGGGGGTAGGACCAAAAACATTCAGTACTTC
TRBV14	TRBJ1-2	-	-	CASSQDQGAVYGYTF	TGTGCCAGCAGCCAAGATCAAGGGGCAGTCTATGGCTACACCTTC
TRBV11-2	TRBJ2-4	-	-	CASSRQDLNIQYF	TGTGCCAGCAGCCGACAGGATTTAAACATTCAGTACTTC
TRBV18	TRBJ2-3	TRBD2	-	CASSHGLAGTTDTQYF	TGTGCCAGCTCACACGGTCTAGCGGGAACCACAGATACGCAGTATTTT
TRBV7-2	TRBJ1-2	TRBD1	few	CASSLVAKPGQGLYGYTF	TGTGCCAGCAGCTTAGTAGCCAAACCGGGACAGGGGCTCTATGGCTACACCTTC
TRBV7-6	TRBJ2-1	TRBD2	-	CASSLTSGGVYNEQFF	TGTGCCAGCAGCTTAACTAGCGGGGGAGTTTACAATGAGCAGTTCTTC
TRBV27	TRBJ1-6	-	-	CASSLGGVSPLHF	TGTGCCAGCAGTTTAGGCGGGGTTTCACCCCTCCACTTT
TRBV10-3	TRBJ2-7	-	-	CAISESMREGYEQYF	TGTGCCATCAGTGAGTCTATGAGAGAGGGCTACGAGCAGTACTTC
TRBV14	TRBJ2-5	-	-	CASSHRIQETQYF	TGTGCCAGCAGCCATCGTATCCAAGAGACCCAGTACTTC
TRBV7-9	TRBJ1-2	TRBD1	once	CASSFTDRGYGYTF	TGTGCCAGCAGCTTCACTGACAGGGGCTATGGCTACACCTTC
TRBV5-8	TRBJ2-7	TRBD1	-	CASTDRDRDHEQYF	TGTGCCAGCACCGACCGGGACAGGGATCACGAGCAGTACTTC
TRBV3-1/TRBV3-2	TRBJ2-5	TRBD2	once	CASSQSGEGSEETQYF	TGTGCCAGCAGCCAATCCGGGGAGGGTTCAGAAGAGACCCAGTACTTC
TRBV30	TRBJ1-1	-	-	CAADRNTEAFF	TGTGCAGCCGACAGGAACACTGAAGCTTTCTTT
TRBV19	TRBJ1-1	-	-	CGTGLGNTEAFF	TGTGGGACTGGACTGGGGAACACTGAAGCTTTCTTT
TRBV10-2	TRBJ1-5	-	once	CASRYGIGANQPQHF	TGCGCCAGCAGATACGGGATAGGAGCAAATCAGCCCCAGCATTTT
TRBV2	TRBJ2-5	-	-	CASFGPRDTGGQETQYF	TGTGCCAGTTTTGGTCCCCGCGATACTGGCGGTCAAGAGACCCAGTACTTC
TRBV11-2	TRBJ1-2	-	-	CASSFGGGNYGYTF	TGTGCCAGCAGTTTTGGCGGGGGTAACTATGGCTACACCTTC
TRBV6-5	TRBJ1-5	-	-	CASSSLVSNQPQHF	TGTGCCAGCAGTTCTTTAGTGAGCAATCAGCCCCAGCATTTT
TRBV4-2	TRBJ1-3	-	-	CASSQGLQGVENTIYF	TGTGCCAGCAGCCAGGGGTTACAGGGCGTGGAAAACACCATATATTTT
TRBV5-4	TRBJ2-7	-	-	CASSLGQGLYEQYF	TGTGCCAGCAGCTTGGGACAGGGACTCTACGAGCAGTACTTC
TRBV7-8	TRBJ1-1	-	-	CASSPAIGWNTEAFF	TGTGCCAGCAGCCCAGCGATTGGCTGGAACACTGAAGCTTTCTTT
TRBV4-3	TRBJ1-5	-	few	CASSQGTPGLNQPQHF	TGCGCCAGCAGCCAAGGAACACCAGGTCTCAATCAGCCCCAGCATTTT
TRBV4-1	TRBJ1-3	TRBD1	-	CASSRDSLGGDTIYF	TGCGCCAGCAGCCGGGACAGCCTTGGTGGGGACACCATATATTTT
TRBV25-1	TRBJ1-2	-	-	CASSAPGGAAGYTF	TGTGCCAGCAGTGCCCCGGGGGGCGCGGCCGGCTACACCTTC
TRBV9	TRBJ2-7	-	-	CASSQPRPWVKYF	TGTGCCAGCAGCCAACCTAGACCCTGGGTTAAGTACTTC
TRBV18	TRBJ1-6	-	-	CASSQLEQGPPLHF	TGTGCCAGCTCGCAATTAGAACAGGGCCCACCCCTCCACTTT
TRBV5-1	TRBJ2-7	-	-	CASSLDISYEQYF	TGCGCCAGCAGCTTGGACATCTCCTACGAGCAGTACTTC
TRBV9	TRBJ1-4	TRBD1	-	CASSSGQGGKLFF	TGTGCCAGCAGCTCCGGACAGGGAGGAAAACTGTTTTTT
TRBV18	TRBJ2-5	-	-	CASSPLVQQETQYF	TGTGCCAGCTCACCACTGGTACAGCAAGAGACCCAGTACTTC
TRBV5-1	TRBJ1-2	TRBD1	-	CASSAGDRGVRYGYTF	TGCGCCAGCAGCGCGGGGGACAGGGGAGTTCGGTATGGCTACACCTTC
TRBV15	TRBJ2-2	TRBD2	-	CATSRDTSGGAGELFF	TGTGCCACCAGCAGAGATACTAGCGGGGGGGCCGGGGAGCTGTTTTTT
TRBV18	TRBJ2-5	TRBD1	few	CASSPGTAQETQYF	TGTGCCAGCTCACCCGGGACAGCACAAGAGACCCAGTACTTC
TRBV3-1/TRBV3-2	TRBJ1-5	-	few	CASSQLGADQPQHF	TGTGCCAGCAGCCAATTGGGGGCGGATCAGCCCCAGCATTTT
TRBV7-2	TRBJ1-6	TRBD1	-	CASSPQSGTDNSPLHF	TGTGCCAGCAGCCCTCAATCCGGGACAGATAATTCACCCCTCCACTTT
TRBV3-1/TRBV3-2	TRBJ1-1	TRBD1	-	CASSPARDRGRRTEAFF	TGTGCCAGCAGCCCCGCCCGGGACAGGGGGCGGAGGACTGAAGCTTTCTTT
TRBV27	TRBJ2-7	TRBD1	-	CASSFPSRQGNPYEQYF	TGTGCCAGCAGTTTCCCTTCCCGACAGGGGAACCCCTACGAGCAGTACTTC
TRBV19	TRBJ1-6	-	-	CATTKGEHYNSPLHF	TGTGCCACCACCAAGGGGGAACACTATAATTCACCCCTCCACTTT
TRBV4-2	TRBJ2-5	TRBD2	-	CASSQESGLAGVETQYF	TGTGCCAGCAGCCAAGAATCAGGACTAGCGGGGGTAGAGACCCAGTACTTC